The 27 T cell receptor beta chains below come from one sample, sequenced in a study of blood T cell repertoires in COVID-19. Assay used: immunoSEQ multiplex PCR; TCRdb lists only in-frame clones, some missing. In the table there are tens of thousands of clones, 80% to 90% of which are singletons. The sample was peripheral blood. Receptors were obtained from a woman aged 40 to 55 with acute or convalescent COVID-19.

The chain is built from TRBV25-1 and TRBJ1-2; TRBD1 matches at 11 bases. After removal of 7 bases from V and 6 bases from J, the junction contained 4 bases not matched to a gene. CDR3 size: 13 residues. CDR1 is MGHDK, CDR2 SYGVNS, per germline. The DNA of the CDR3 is TGTGCCAGCAACGGACAGGGGGCGGATGGCTACACCTTC. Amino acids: CASNGQGADGYTF.

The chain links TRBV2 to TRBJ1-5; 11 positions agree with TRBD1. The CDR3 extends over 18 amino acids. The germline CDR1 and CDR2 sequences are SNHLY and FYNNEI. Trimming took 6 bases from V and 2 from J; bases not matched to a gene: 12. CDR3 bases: TGTGCCAGCAGCTTCGGAGGGACAGGGGGTCTAGGCAATCAGCCCCAGCATTTT. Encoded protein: CASSFGGTGGLGNQPQHF.

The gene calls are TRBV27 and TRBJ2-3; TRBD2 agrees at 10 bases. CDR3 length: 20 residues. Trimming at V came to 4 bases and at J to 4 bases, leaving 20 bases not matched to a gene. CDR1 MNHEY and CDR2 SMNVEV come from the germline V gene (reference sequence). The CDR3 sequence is CASSSLNLGERGGISDTQYF. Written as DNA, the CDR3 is TGTGCCAGCAGTTCCCTAAACTTGGGGGAGCGGGGGGGTATTTCAGATACGCAGTATTTT.

CDR3 coding DNA: TGTGCCAGCAGCCCAGTAAACTATGGCTACACCTTC. Residues: CASSPVNYGYTF. V gene TRBV6-6 combines with J gene TRBJ1-2, with D unresolved. Trimming cost V 6 bases and J 2 bases, with 7 bases left between them. CDR1 and CDR2 (germline): MNHNY, SVGAGI (reference sequence). The CDR3 loop spans 12 amino acids.

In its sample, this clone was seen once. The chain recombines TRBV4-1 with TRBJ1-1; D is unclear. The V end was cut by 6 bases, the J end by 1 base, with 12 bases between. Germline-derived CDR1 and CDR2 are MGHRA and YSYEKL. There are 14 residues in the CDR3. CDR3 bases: TGCGCCAGCAGGCCCCTGGAGGGGAACACTGAAGCTTTCTTT. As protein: CASRPLEGNTEAFF.

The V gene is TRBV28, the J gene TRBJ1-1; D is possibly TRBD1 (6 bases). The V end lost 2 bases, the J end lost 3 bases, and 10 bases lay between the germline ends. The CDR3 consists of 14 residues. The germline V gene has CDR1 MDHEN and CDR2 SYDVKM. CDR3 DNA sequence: TGTGCCAGCAGTTTACAGGGGTCGGACACTGAAGCTTTCTTT. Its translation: CASSLQGSDTEAFF.

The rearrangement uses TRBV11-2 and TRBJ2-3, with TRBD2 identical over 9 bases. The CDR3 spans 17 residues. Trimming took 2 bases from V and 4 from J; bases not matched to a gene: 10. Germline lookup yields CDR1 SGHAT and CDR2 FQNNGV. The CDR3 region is CASSLRVLAGFPDTQYF. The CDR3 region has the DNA TGTGCCAGCAGCTTACGTGTGCTAGCGGGGTTTCCAGATACGCAGTATTTT.

DNA of the CDR3: TGTGCCAGCAGTACCCGTGGCAGGAGGGACTATGGCTACACCTTC. Protein sequence: CASSTRGRRDYGYTF. The rearrangement joins TRBV28 to TRBJ1-2; D uncertain. V was cut by 5 bases and J by 3 bases, with 16 bases left in between. CDR1 is MDHEN, CDR2 SYDVKM, per germline. The CDR3 runs 15 residues.

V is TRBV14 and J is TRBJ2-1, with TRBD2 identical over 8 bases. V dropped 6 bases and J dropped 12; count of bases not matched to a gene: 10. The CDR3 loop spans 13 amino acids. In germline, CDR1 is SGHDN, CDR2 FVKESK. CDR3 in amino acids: CASRPSGPERQFF. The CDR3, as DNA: TGTGCCAGCAGGCCTAGCGGGCCTGAACGGCAGTTCTTC.

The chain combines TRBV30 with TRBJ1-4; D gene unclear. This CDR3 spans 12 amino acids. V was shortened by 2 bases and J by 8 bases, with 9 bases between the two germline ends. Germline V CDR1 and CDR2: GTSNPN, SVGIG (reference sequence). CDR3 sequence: CAWSLGGEKLFF. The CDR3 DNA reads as TGTGCCTGGAGTCTAGGAGGAGAAAAACTGTTTTTT.

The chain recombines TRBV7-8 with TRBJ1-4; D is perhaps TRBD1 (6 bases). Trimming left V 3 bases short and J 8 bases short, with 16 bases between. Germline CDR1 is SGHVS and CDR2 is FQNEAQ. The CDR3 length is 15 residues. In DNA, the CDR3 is TGTGCCAGCAGCTTTAGTTACAGGGTGGGGGAAAAACTGTTTTTT. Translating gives CASSFSYRVGEKLFF.

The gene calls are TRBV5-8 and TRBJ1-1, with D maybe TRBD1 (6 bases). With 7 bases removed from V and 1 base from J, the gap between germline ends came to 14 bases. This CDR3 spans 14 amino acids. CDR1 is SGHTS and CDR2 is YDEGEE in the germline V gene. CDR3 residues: CASDRDTKNTEAFF. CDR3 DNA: TGTGCCAGCGATAGGGACACGAAGAACACTGAAGCTTTCTTT.

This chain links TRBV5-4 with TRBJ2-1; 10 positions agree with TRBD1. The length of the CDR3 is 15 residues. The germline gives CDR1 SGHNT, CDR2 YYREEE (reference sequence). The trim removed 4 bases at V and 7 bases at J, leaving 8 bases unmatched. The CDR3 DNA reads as TGTGCCAGCAGCCCTGGACAGGGGGATAGAAATGAGCAGTTCTTC. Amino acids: CASSPGQGDRNEQFF.

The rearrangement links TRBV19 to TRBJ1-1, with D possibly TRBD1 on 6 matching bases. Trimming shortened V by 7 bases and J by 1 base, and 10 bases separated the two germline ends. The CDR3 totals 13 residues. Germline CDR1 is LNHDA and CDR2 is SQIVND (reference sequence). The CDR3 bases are TGTGCCAGTACCTCGACAGGGAACACTGAAGCTTTCTTT. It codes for CASTSTGNTEAFF.

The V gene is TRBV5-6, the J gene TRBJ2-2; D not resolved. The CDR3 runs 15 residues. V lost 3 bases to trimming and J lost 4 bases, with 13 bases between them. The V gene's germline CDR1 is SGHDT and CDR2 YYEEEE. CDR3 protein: CASSSRRPTTGELFF. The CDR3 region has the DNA TGTGCCAGCAGCTCGCGGCGCCCCACCACCGGGGAGCTGTTTTTT.

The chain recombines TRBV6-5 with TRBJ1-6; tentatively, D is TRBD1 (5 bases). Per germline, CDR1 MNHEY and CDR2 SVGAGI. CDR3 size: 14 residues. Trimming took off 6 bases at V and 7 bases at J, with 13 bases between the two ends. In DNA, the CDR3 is TGTGCCAGCAGACGGGACGGGGGAAATTCACCCCTCCACTTT. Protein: CASRRDGGNSPLHF.

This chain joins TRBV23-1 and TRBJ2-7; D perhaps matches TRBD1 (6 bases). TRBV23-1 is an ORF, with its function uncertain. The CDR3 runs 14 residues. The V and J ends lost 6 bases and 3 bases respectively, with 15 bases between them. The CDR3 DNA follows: TGCGCCAGCAGCTATACGGGACACCGCTACGAGCAGTACTTC. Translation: CASSYTGHRYEQYF.

CDR3 protein: CASSVGVQMLYEQYF. The CDR3 coding sequence is TGTGCCAGCAGCGTAGGAGTTCAAATGCTCTACGAGCAGTACTTC. The chain carries TRBV9 and TRBJ2-7; D is unresolved. Per the germline V gene, CDR1 is SGDLS and CDR2 is YYNGEE. V was shortened by 0 bases and J by 3 bases, with 13 bases between the two germline ends. CDR3 length equals 15 residues. Supplemented by reference TRBV9 and TRBJ2-7, the full variable domain reads DSGVTQTPKHLITATGQRVTLRCSPRSGDLSVYWYQQSLDQGLQFLIQYYNGEERAKGNILERFSAQQFPDLHSELNLSSLELGDSALYFCASSVGVQMLYEQYFGPGTRLTVT.

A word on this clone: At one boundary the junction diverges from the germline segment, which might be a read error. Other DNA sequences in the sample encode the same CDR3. The DNA for the CDR3 is TGTGCCAGCAGTTACTCGCGGCAGGGGAATTCGCCCCTCCACTTT. Protein product: CASSYSRQGNSPLHF. The rearrangement links TRBV6-2 or TRBV6-3 to TRBJ1-6, with a possible D match to TRBD1 (6 bases). CDR1 is MNHEY and CDR2 is SVGEGT in the germline V gene. The CDR3 sequence is 15 residues long.

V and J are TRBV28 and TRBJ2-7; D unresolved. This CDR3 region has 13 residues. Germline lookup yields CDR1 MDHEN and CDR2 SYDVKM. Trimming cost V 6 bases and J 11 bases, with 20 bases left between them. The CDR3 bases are TGTGCCAGCAGCCCGACTCCTCGTGTTACGGAGTACTTC. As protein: CASSPTPRVTEYF.

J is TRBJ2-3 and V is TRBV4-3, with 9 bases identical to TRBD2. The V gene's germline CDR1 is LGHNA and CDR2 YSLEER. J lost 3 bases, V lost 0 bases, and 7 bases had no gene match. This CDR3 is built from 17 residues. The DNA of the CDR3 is TGCGCCAGCAGCCAAGATTGGGCGGGGGGGCTTACAGATACGCAGTATTTT. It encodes CASSQDWAGGLTDTQYF.

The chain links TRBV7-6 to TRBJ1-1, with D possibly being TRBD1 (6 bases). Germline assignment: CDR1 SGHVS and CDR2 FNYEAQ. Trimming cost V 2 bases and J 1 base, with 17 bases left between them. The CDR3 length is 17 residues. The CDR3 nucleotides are TGTGCCAGCAGCTTAAGAAGTATAAGGGGACAGAACACTGAAGCTTTCTTT. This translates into CASSLRSIRGQNTEAFF. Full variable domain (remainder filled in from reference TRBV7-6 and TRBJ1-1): GAGVSQSPRYKVTKRGQDVALRCDPISGHVSLYWYRQALGQGPEFLTYFNYEAQQDKSGLPNDRFSAERPEGSISTLTIQRTEQRDSAMYRCASSLRSIRGQNTEAFFGQGTRLTVV.

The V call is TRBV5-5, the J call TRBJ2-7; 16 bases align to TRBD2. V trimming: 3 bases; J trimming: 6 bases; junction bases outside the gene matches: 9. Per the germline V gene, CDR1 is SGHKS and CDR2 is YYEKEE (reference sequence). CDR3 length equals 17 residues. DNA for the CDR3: TGTGCCAGCAGCTCCCCCGGGACTAGCGGGAGGGCCAGCGAGCAGTACTTC. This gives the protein CASSSPGTSGRASEQYF.

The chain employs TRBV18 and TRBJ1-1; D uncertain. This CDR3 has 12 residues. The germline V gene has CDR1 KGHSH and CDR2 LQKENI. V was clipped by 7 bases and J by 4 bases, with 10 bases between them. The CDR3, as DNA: TGTGCCAGCTTCGGCGACACCACTGAAGCTTTCTTT. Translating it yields CASFGDTTEAFF.

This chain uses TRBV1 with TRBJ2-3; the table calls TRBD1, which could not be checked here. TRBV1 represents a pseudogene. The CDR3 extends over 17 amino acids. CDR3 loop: CTSSLQRSSASTDTQYF. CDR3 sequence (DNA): TGCACCAGCAGCCTCCAACGTTCCAGTGCTAGCACAGATACGCAGTATTTT.

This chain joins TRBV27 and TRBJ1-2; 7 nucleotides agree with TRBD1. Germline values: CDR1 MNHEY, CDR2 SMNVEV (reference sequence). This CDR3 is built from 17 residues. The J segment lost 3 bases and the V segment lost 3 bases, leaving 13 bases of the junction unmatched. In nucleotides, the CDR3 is TGTGCCAGCAGTTTTCGAGGGGTTCCGGGACAGCACTATGGCTACACCTTC. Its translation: CASSFRGVPGQHYGYTF.

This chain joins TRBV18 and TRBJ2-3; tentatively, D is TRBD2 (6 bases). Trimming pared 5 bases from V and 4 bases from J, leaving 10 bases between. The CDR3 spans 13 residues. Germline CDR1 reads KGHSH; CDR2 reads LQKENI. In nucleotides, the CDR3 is TGTGCCAGCTCATTCGGGGGAGCAGATACGCAGTATTTT. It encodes CASSFGGADTQYF.